This TCR beta chain was observed in a study of CXCR3-negative and CXCR3-positive naive CD8 T cells. Looking at the study overall: The study obtained 140 million or so TRB reads, about 1.5 +/- 0.3 million per library. General study findings and limits: More hydrophobic TRB CDR3s were found in CXCR3-positive naive cells than in CXCR3-negative naive cells. Naive subsets expressed similar surface CD5; TRB CDR3 features served to infer TCR strength. Relative to memory CD8+ cells, whose diversity was much lower, both naive subsets had comparably high diversity. Cryopreserved cells partially lost CXCR3 expression, and fresh PBMCs were used in most assays.

This CDR3 has 14 amino acids. CDR1 SGHRS and CDR2 YFSETQ come from the germline V gene. Details on this clonotype: The antigen is not known.

UMI-labeled 5' RACE yielded the TRB cDNA libraries. TCRdb re-analyzed the 5' RACE reads; it lists each CDR3 protein once, without DNA. This sample contains about 51,000 distinct CDR3 sequences. Sequenced sample: naive CXCR3+ CD8+ T cells from blood. Regarding subset: CD45RO-CCR7+CD27+CD95- naive CD8+ T cells expressing CXCR3 (TNR3+). The chain uses TRBV5-1 and TRBJ2-7; TCRdb designates TRBD1, a call that cannot be tested without DNA. The TCR sequence derives from a human donor in good health. Some clones in this sample may be carry-over from other donors' samples. The CDR3 loop is CASSLDQGSYEQYF.